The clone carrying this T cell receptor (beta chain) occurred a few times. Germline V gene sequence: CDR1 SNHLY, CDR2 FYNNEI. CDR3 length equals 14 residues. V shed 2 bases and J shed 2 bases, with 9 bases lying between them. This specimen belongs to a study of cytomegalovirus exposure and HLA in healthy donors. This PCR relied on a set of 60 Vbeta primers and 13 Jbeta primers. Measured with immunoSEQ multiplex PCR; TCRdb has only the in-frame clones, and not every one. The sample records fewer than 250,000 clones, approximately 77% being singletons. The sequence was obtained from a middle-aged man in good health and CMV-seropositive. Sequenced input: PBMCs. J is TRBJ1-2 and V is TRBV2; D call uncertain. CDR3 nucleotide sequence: TGTGCCAGCAGTGAACGACGGGAAAACTATGGCTACACCTTC. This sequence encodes CASSERRENYGYTF.